This entry features one T cell receptor beta chain sequence. CDR3 length equals 15 residues. Trimming removed 5 bases at V and 0 bases at J, with 11 bases between. CDR1 SEHNR and CDR2 FQNEAQ come from the germline V gene (reference sequence). Treatment reported: oral pan-JAK inhibitor, 5-10 mg twice daily. This entry is derived from a study of CD8+ T cells in alopecia areata. RNA extraction and reverse transcription yielded cDNA as sequencing template. Profiling relied on immunoSEQ multiplex PCR, and the TCRdb table lists in-frame clones only, not all of them. Seen here are 90,000 to 120,000 clones, over 80% observed once, and the top ten hold about 24%.

The sequences come from CD8+ T cells sorted from blood, collected at week 24, from a patient treated with tofacitinib. This clonotype was obtained from a human donor with alopecia areata. The genes are TRBV7-9 and TRBJ2-1; either TRBD1 or TRBD2 may supply D (5 bases each). In DNA form, the CDR3 reads TGTGCCAGCAGCGACGGGACGGACTCCTACAATGAGCAGTTCTTC. This sequence encodes CASSDGTDSYNEQFF.